This entry is about one T cell receptor (beta chain). The data stem from a study of blood T cell repertoires in COVID-19. About the research overall: Sites across the United States, Italy and Spain contributed samples from acute and convalescent COVID-19. The cDNA or gDNA used as material had been derived from T cells, B-cell-depleted T cells, or PBMCs.

V dropped 0 bases and J dropped 6; count of bases not matched to a gene: 10. Germline-derived CDR1 and CDR2 are MGHRA and YSYEKL. CDR3 size: 17 residues. The authors' processing: From reference gene primer amplification, estimates of nucleated cell counts were derived. Here immunoSEQ multiplex PCR was the method, and the copy in TCRdb shows in-frame clones only, minus some. The DNA was the basis for D and trimming; V, J and clone size are from that table. This table has over 250,000 clones, around 90% appearing once. The TCR sequence derives from a woman in her thirties with acute or convalescent COVID-19. Sequencing was carried out using peripheral blood. V and J are TRBV4-1 and TRBJ1-2; 10 positions agree with TRBD1. CDR3 residues: CASSQDETGGAGDGYTF. CDR3 coding DNA: TGCGCCAGCAGCCAAGATGAGACAGGGGGCGCGGGGGATGGCTACACCTTC.